This T cell receptor beta chain was found in a study of blood T cells in healthy people across ages. Study-level points and caveats: Estimates of total diversity, which came from one million sequenced T cells, were considered to be underestimates.

Next came a second PCR, run for roughly 6 to 11 cycles, which used a sample-barcoded 5' primer along with a J-beta primer mix. TCRdb analysed the 5' RACE reads with MiXCR anew, one entry per CDR3 protein. Counted here are hundreds of thousands of distinct CDR3 sequences, 29% occurring once; the ten biggest clones make up 15% to 20%. This clonotype was seen only a few times. Its antigen is unidentified. The sequenced material came from blood. The source of this sequence is a woman older than 75 in good health.

CDR3 nucleotide sequence: TGTGCCATCAGTTCCGGGACAGGACCCTACGAGCAGTACTTC. This codes for CAISSGTGPYEQYF. The V call is TRBV7-2, the J call TRBJ2-7, with 8 bases matching TRBD1. This CDR3 is 14 amino acids long. In germline, CDR1 is SGHTA, CDR2 FQGNSA. The V gene end was trimmed by 10 bases and the J gene end by 2 bases; junction bases not matched to a gene: 10.